This T cell receptor gamma chain comes out of a study of γδ T cells in repeated Plasmodium falciparum infection. Findings and limits, study-wide: Donors in Mali lived in a small rural village, largely one ethnic group.

Bulk repertoires came from Vgamma9/Vdelta2+ or Vdelta2-negative gammadelta T cells flow-sorted from PBMC. V lost 5 bases and J lost 3; bases outside the gene matches: 10. CDR1 GITISATS and CDR2 ISYDGTV come from the germline V gene (reference sequence). The CDR3 consists of 14 residues. A word on this clone: Its matching antigen is unknown. TCRdb pairs this DNA with a much larger clone's protein that differs at residue 5, likely a read error; the protein shown was translated from the DNA.

With CATT, TCRdb re-called clones from the multiplex PCR reads. The sample yields approximately 25,000 gamma-chain clones, under 3% seen once. Sequencing was performed on gamma-delta T cells from blood. The chain uses TRGV9 and TRGJ1 or TRGJ2. No J segment appears in TCRdb, so it was assigned here by matching the sequence to germline. The source of this sequence is a pool of human donors (malaria-infected and uninfected, not separated). The CDR3 region has the DNA TGTGCCTTGTGGGTGGCGTCCCCTTATTATAAGAAACTCTTT. Protein product: CALWVASPYYKKLF.